These 8 T cell receptor beta chains originate from one sample sequenced in a study of cytomegalovirus exposure and HLA in healthy donors. PCR employed 60 Vbeta and 13 Jbeta primers. Clones were read by immunoSEQ multiplex PCR, and TCRdb kept only the in-frame ones, dropping some. In the table there are some 190,000 clones, 65% to 85% of which are singletons. Sequencing used PBMCs. All receptors come from a man aged 18 to 30 in good health and CMV-seronegative.

This chain links TRBV4-3 with TRBJ2-7; D is undetermined. The germline V gene has CDR1 LGHNA and CDR2 YSLEER. The ends were cut back, 0 bases at V and 7 bases at J, with 10 bases in the middle. CDR3 length equals 13 residues. As DNA, the CDR3 is TGCGCCAGCAGCCAAGATAGTCTCAGGGAGCAGTACTTC. Residues: CASSQDSLREQYF.

The chain uses TRBV27 and TRBJ1-2, with D possibly being TRBD1 (5 bases). The V end was cut by 3 bases, the J end by 3 bases, with 8 bases between. CDR3 length: 13 residues. Per the germline V gene, CDR1 is MNHEY and CDR2 is SMNVEV (reference sequence). CDR3 protein: CASSFGGDYGYTF. The CDR3 DNA reads as TGTGCCAGCAGTTTCGGGGGGGACTATGGCTACACCTTC.

The chain links TRBV27 to TRBJ1-4; 7 bases line up with TRBD1. The CDR3 consists of 16 residues. CDR1 and CDR2 (germline): MNHEY, SMNVEV (reference sequence). J was trimmed by 0 bases and V by 4 bases; bases with no gene match: 5. The CDR3 is CASSSVTGATNEKLFF. The CDR3 coding sequence is TGTGCCAGCAGTTCTGTAACAGGGGCAACTAATGAAAAACTGTTTTTT. Complete variable domain (other parts from reference TRBV27 and TRBJ1-4): EAQVTQNPRYLITVTGKKLTVTCSQNMNHEYMSWYRQDPGLGLRQIYYSMNVEVTDKGDVPEGYKVSRKEKRNFPLILESPSPNQTSLYFCASSSVTGATNEKLFFGSGTQLSVL.

The CDR3 is CAWSVRTSGNADTQYF. CDR3 DNA: TGTGCCTGGAGTGTACGGACTAGCGGGAACGCAGATACGCAGTATTTT. V and J are TRBV30 and TRBJ2-3; 12 bases agree with TRBD2. V gave up 0 bases and J gave up 4 bases; unmatched junction bases: 5. This CDR3 is 16 amino acids long. The germline CDR1 and CDR2 sequences are GTSNPN and SVGIG (reference sequence).

The rearrangement uses TRBV5-6 and TRBJ2-3; 10 bases align to TRBD2. Germline trimming cut 4 bases from V and 1 base from J; bases unmatched to any gene: 12. Germline V gene data show CDR1 as SGHDT and CDR2 as YYEEEE. The CDR3 loop spans 18 amino acids. The CDR3 DNA is TGTGCCAGCAGCCCCTTTAGCGGGGGGCTTGCGGGCACAGATACGCAGTATTTT. Its translation: CASSPFSGGLAGTDTQYF.

The chain is built from TRBV4-1 and TRBJ2-1; 9 positions match TRBD1. The CDR3 runs to 18 residues. Germline trimming cut 0 bases from V and 1 base from J; bases unmatched to any gene: 7. The germline CDR1 and CDR2 sequences are MGHRA and YSYEKL. Written as DNA, the CDR3 is TGCGCCAGCAGCCAAGACCGGGGACAGGGCGGTTCCTACAATGAGCAGTTCTTC. It specifies CASSQDRGQGGSYNEQFF.

This clone has just one count. The chain combines TRBV18 with TRBJ2-3, with 10 bases that match TRBD1. Per the germline V gene, CDR1 is KGHSH and CDR2 is LQKENI. The CDR3 consists of 14 residues. V lost 5 bases, J lost 2 bases, and 1 base stayed unmatched. The CDR3 nucleotides read TGTGCCAGCTCAGGACAGGGGGACACAGATACGCAGTATTTT. It yields the protein CASSGQGDTDTQYF. The full variable domain, completed using reference TRBV18 and TRBJ2-3, is NAGVMQNPRHLVRRRGQEARLRCSPMKGHSHVYWYRQLPEEGLKFMVYLQKENIIDESGMPKERFSAEFPKEGPSILRIQQVVRGDSAAYFCASSGQGDTDTQYFGPGTRLTVL.

The rearrangement links TRBV12-5 to TRBJ2-2; 7 bases are a match to TRBD1. Trimming took 3 bases from V and 1 from J; bases not matched to a gene: 5. This CDR3 has 16 amino acids. Germline V gene data show CDR1 as LGHNT and CDR2 as FRNRAP. The CDR3 sequence: CASGFKGAQNTGELFF. The CDR3 nucleotides are TGTGCTAGTGGTTTTAAGGGGGCGCAGAACACCGGGGAGCTGTTTTTT. Together with reference TRBV12-5 and TRBJ2-2, the CDR3 gives the full variable domain: DARVTQTPRHKVTEMGQEVTMRCQPILGHNTVFWYRQTMMQGLELLAYFRNRAPLDDSGMPKDRFSAEMPDATLATLKIQPSEPRDSAVYFCASGFKGAQNTGELFFGEGSRLTVL.